This T cell receptor (beta chain) was observed in a study of blood T cell repertoires in COVID-19. Profiled with immunoSEQ multiplex PCR; TCRdb holds only in-frame clones, not every one. The sample records over 200,000 clones, around 88% being singletons. A case of COVID-19 had been met by exposed participants within 2 weeks before study entry. Germline lookup yields CDR1 SGHAT and CDR2 FQNNGV. Trimming took off 5 bases at V and 1 base at J, with 11 bases between the two ends. The CDR3 has 14 residues. The chain is built from TRBV11-2 and TRBJ1-1; D gene ambiguous. What was sequenced was PBMCs or T cells enriched from blood (not recorded which). The TCR sequence derives from a young woman who had been exposed to COVID-19. For the CDR3, the DNA is TGTGCCAGCAGCGAAAACCAGGAGAACACTGAAGCTTTCTTT. It is translated as CASSENQENTEAFF.